These 18 T cell receptor beta chains came from one sample sequenced in a study of cytomegalovirus exposure and HLA in healthy donors. Both 60 Vbeta primers and 13 Jbeta primers went into the PCR. The data were produced by immunoSEQ multiplex PCR, yet TCRdb's version contains in-frame clones alone and is incomplete. The repertoire includes roughly 220,000 clones, around 83% of them detected once, and less than 3% sits in the top ten. Sequencing was carried out using PBMCs. The receptors derive from a woman aged 40 to 50 in good health and CMV-seronegative.

This clone was detected once. The chain has TRBV6-6 and TRBJ1-2; TRBD1 agrees at 8 bases. Germline values: CDR1 MNHNY, CDR2 SVGAGI (reference sequence). This CDR3 contains 13 residues. V shed 2 bases, J shed 6 bases, and the junction held 2 bases outside the gene matches. The CDR3 sequence: CASSYDRGNGYTF. CDR3 DNA: TGTGCCAGCAGTTACGACAGGGGAAATGGCTACACCTTC.

The V gene is TRBV5-6, the J gene TRBJ2-1; possibly TRBD2 for D (5 bases). Deletions cut 3 bases from V and 6 bases from J, with 13 bases between. The germline gives CDR1 SGHDT, CDR2 YYEEEE. The CDR3 loop spans 14 amino acids. The chain's CDR3 is CASSWLLAPNEQFF. CDR3 coding DNA: TGTGCCAGCAGCTGGTTGCTAGCACCCAATGAGCAGTTCTTC.

J is TRBJ2-5 and V is TRBV7-2, with 13 bases fitting TRBD2. Germline CDR1 reads SGHTA; CDR2 reads FQGNSA. The V and J ends lost 4 bases and 5 bases, in that order; junction bases with no gene match: 10. CDR3 length equals 17 residues. The CDR3 here is CASSSRTSGGRGETQYF. Written as DNA, the CDR3 is TGTGCCAGCAGCTCCAGGACTAGCGGGGGAAGGGGGGAGACCCAGTACTTC.

For the CDR3, the DNA is TGCGCCAGCAGTTTTGCAGGGGACACAGCAGATACGCAGTATTTT. Translation gives CASSFAGDTADTQYF. This sequence joins TRBV5-1 and TRBJ2-3, with a tentative D call TRBD1 (6 bases). V was clipped by 5 bases and J by 4 bases, with 17 bases between them. This CDR3 is built from 15 residues. Germline V gene lookup returns CDR1 SGHRS and CDR2 YFSETQ.

The table lists this clone with a count of one. The chain is built from TRBV27 and TRBJ2-7, with 10 positions matching TRBD1. Germline V gene data show CDR1 as MNHEY and CDR2 as SMNVEV (reference sequence). The CDR3 totals 16 residues. The trim removed 6 bases at V and 4 bases at J, leaving 12 bases unmatched. Here the CDR3 reads CASRSPGTGVDYEQYF. CDR3 in DNA: TGTGCCAGCAGGTCCCCCGGGACAGGGGTAGATTACGAGCAGTACTTC.

This clone was seen only a few times. This chain connects TRBV5-1 to TRBJ2-3; TRBD2 agrees at 7 bases. There are 15 residues in the CDR3. The V and J ends lost 0 bases and 0 bases, in that order; junction bases with no gene match: 1. Germline V gene lookup returns CDR1 SGHRS and CDR2 YFSETQ. This CDR3 reads CASSLGSGSTDTQYF. CDR3 sequence (DNA): TGCGCCAGCAGCTTGGGTAGCGGGAGCACAGATACGCAGTATTTT.

The chain is built from TRBV2 and TRBJ2-1; D is perhaps TRBD1 (6 bases). V lost 6 bases and J lost 3, with 21 bases in between. The CDR3 has 17 amino acids. Germline loops: CDR1 SNHLY, CDR2 FYNNEI. CDR3 sequence (DNA): TGTGCCAGCAGCCGAAGGTCCGGGACAACTAGCTACAATGAGCAGTTCTTC. This sequence encodes CASSRRSGTTSYNEQFF.

The chain combines TRBV6-6 with TRBJ1-1, with 7 bases identical to TRBD1. Trimming cost V 5 bases and J 11 bases; bases outside gene matches: 17. Germline V gene data show CDR1 as MNHNY and CDR2 as SVGAGI (reference sequence). This CDR3 region has 15 residues. The CDR3 protein is CASSDRDSEGPGAFF. CDR3 nucleotides: TGTGCCAGCAGTGACCGGGACAGTGAGGGACCTGGCGCTTTCTTT.

Only one count was recorded for this clone. The chain uses TRBV19 and TRBJ2-3; possibly TRBD2 for D (5 bases). Germline V gives CDR1 LNHDA, CDR2 SQIVND (reference sequence). This CDR3 spans 14 amino acids. V lost 10 bases and J lost 2, with 16 bases in between. The CDR3 nucleotides read TGTGCCACCATCGGGGTGGGAGTCACAGATACGCAGTATTTT. It specifies CATIGVGVTDTQYF.

The chain uses TRBV5-4 and TRBJ2-1, with 15 bases aligning to TRBD2. The ends lost 4 bases at V and 5 bases at J; junction bases unmatched: 10. Germline-derived CDR1 and CDR2 are SGHNT and YYREEE (reference sequence). The CDR3 is made up of 18 amino acids. The CDR3 DNA is TGTGCCAGCAGCCGGGAGGGGACTAGCGGGAGGAGAAACAATGAGCAGTTCTTC. It translates to CASSREGTSGRRNNEQFF.

Comment on this clone: The junction and the germline gene differ at one end; a read error may be behind it. This sequence joins TRBV7-8 and TRBJ2-1, with a tentative D call TRBD2 (7 bases). Per the germline V gene, CDR1 is SGHVS and CDR2 is FQNEAQ. CDR3 length: 18 amino acids. The CDR3 is CASSLRPPLAQGYNAQFF. CDR3 nucleotide sequence: TGTGCCAGCAGCTTAAGGCCGCCACTAGCGCAGGGGTACAATGCGCAGTTCTTC.

The V gene is TRBV29-1, the J gene TRBJ2-3, with 12 bases aligning to TRBD2. CDR1 SQVTM and CDR2 ANQGSEA come from the germline V gene. The CDR3 is made up of 15 amino acids. Trimming cost V 7 bases and J 6 bases; bases outside gene matches: 11. CDR3 nucleotides: TGCAGCGGGGAAACCGGGACTAGCGGGCCCGATACGCAGTATTTT. Its protein product is CSGETGTSGPDTQYF.

The V call is TRBV2, the J call TRBJ2-7; TRBD1 matches at 9 bases. The germline V gene encodes CDR1 SNHLY and CDR2 FYNNEI. The CDR3 runs 13 residues. V lost 4 bases and J lost 4; bases outside the gene matches: 2. CDR3 sequence (DNA): TGTGCCAGCAGTGCCGGGACAGGGTACGAGCAGTACTTC. This sequence encodes CASSAGTGYEQYF.

This chain links TRBV4-1 with TRBJ2-5, with a possible D match to TRBD1 (6 bases). Trimming cost V 4 bases and J 7 bases, with 16 bases left between them. CDR3 length: 14 residues. Germline lookup yields CDR1 MGHRA and CDR2 YSYEKL. This CDR3 reads CASSPGQLEATQYF. In DNA form, the CDR3 reads TGCGCCAGCAGCCCCGGACAGTTAGAAGCGACCCAGTACTTC.

This rearrangement joins TRBV5-1 to TRBJ1-4; tentatively, D is TRBD1 (5 bases). This CDR3 region has 15 residues. V lost 0 bases and J 7 bases, leaving 13 bases between the germline ends. The germline CDR1 and CDR2 sequences are SGHRS and YFSETQ. DNA for the CDR3: TGCGCCAGCAGCTTGGCCGCGGGGGAAGGTGAAAAACTGTTTTTT. As protein: CASSLAAGEGEKLFF.

This clone appeared a few times. This chain uses TRBV28 with TRBJ2-7; 8 nucleotides match TRBD2. The V and J ends lost 6 bases and 1 base, in that order; junction bases with no gene match: 2. The CDR3 is 13 amino acids. CDR1 MDHEN and CDR2 SYDVKM come from the germline V gene. The CDR3 sequence: CASRKRGSYEQYF. Written as DNA, the CDR3 is TGTGCCAGCAGGAAGCGGGGGTCCTACGAGCAGTACTTC.

This rearrangement joins TRBV19 to TRBJ2-7; 8 bases agree with TRBD2. The CDR3 length is 15 residues. V trimming: 1 base; J trimming: 2 bases; junction bases outside the gene matches: 4. Germline CDR1 LNHDA, CDR2 SQIVND (reference sequence). The CDR3 sequence: CASSIGLAPTYEQYF. The CDR3 region has the DNA TGTGCCAGTAGTATAGGACTAGCGCCCACCTACGAGCAGTACTTC.

There are a few counts of this clone. V usage is TRBV5-1 and J usage is TRBJ2-1; possibly TRBD2 for D (6 bases). Trimming removed 6 bases from V and 5 bases from J, with 18 bases in between. CDR3 length equals 15 residues. Germline CDR1 reads SGHRS; CDR2 reads YFSETQ. CDR3 sequence (DNA): TGCGCCAGCACCCCCCTCTCTCTAGCGCACAATGAGCAGTTCTTC. Its translation: CASTPLSLAHNEQFF.